Sequencing of this T cell receptor beta chain was carried out in a study of OX40 agonist ivuxolimab in advanced cancers. TCRdb keeps only in-frame clones here, not all; method: immunoSEQ multiplex PCR. The table records 53,000 or so clones, 75% to 90% of them present only once. Deletions cut 6 bases from V and 5 bases from J, with 6 bases between. The germline V gene has CDR1 SNHLY and CDR2 FYNNEI. CDR3 length: 11 residues. This clonotype was sampled from an adult with an advanced solid tumor such as melanoma, head and neck, liver or kidney cancer. The chain couples TRBV2 to TRBJ2-3, with D unclear. The input for sequencing was CD4+ or CD8+ T cells sorted from blood, taken in a trial of the OX40 agonist ivuxolimab. As DNA, the CDR3 is TGTGCCAGCAGCCTAGGAGATACGCAGTATTTT. Translated, it gives CASSLGDTQYF.